A selection of T cell receptor beta chains follows, all from one sample in a study of regulatory T cells in long-lasting Graves disease. TCRdb reanalysed the multiplex PCR reads using MiXCR and keeps one entry per CDR3 protein. Among over 350,000 distinct CDR3 sequences, around 15% were seen once, and the ten largest hold approximately 15%. These same records also appear under a second study, on T cells in Graves' hyperthyroidism and ophthalmopathy.

The sequenced sample was peripheral blood mononuclear cells (PBMCs), obtained at new diagnosis, from a patient treated with antithyroid drugs. The source of these receptors is a woman between 50 and 59 years old with Graves disease. Both conserved end residues are trimmed from each CDR3. The order of the fields is V gene, J gene, clone size, CDR3 protein. Only some rows state a clone size, as once, few, many or a class for expanded clones.

v_gene: TRBV30
j_gene: TRBJ1-2
abundance: many
CDR3aa: AWSERLDSNYGYT

v_gene: TRBV2
j_gene: TRBJ2-7
abundance: few
CDR3aa: ASSGDSYERY

v_gene: TRBV6-4
j_gene: TRBJ2-6
abundance: .
CDR3aa: ASSENFSPSWANVLT

v_gene: TRBV4-3
j_gene: TRBJ2-5
abundance: .
CDR3aa: ASSQGRSDGETQY

v_gene: TRBV2
j_gene: TRBJ2-1
abundance: many
CDR3aa: ASSEWLDGEQF

v_gene: TRBV7-2
j_gene: TRBJ2-1
abundance: once
CDR3aa: ASSPIRLAGGNNEQF

v_gene: TRBV11-3
j_gene: TRBJ2-7
abundance: many
CDR3aa: ASSLGAPNYEQY

v_gene: TRBV5-8
j_gene: TRBJ2-3
abundance: .
CDR3aa: ASRPAGAGVADTQY

v_gene: TRBV30
j_gene: TRBJ1-5
abundance: many
CDR3aa: AWSVGSGQPQH

v_gene: TRBV2
j_gene: TRBJ2-6
abundance: few
CDR3aa: ASSEESVAGANVLT

v_gene: TRBV20-1
j_gene: TRBJ2-3
abundance: many
CDR3aa: SAGQTSGTDTQY

v_gene: TRBV7-8
j_gene: TRBJ2-7
abundance: many
CDR3aa: ASSSRRLGLAGTYEQY

v_gene: TRBV6-1
j_gene: TRBJ2-5
abundance: many
CDR3aa: ASSLRTSGSGTQY

v_gene: TRBV12-3/TRBV12-4
j_gene: TRBJ2-3
abundance: many
CDR3aa: ASSLAGDKAQY

v_gene: TRBV29-1
j_gene: TRBJ2-1
abundance: .
CDR3aa: SVEDNRYNEQF

v_gene: TRBV12-3/TRBV12-4
j_gene: TRBJ2-3
abundance: .
CDR3aa: ATYPTGGADTQY

v_gene: TRBV11-2
j_gene: TRBJ2-7
abundance: many
CDR3aa: ASSLDSDRLYEQY

v_gene: TRBV7-9
j_gene: TRBJ2-1
abundance: many
CDR3aa: ASSLAPHNEQF

v_gene: TRBV14
j_gene: .
abundance: .
CDR3aa: ASSHGPNHQETQY

v_gene: TRBV27
j_gene: TRBJ2-5
abundance: .
CDR3aa: ASSFQGTETQY

v_gene: TRBV7-9
j_gene: TRBJ2-2
abundance: many
CDR3aa: ASSPTRTEPNTGELF

v_gene: TRBV5-6
j_gene: TRBJ2-7
abundance: many
CDR3aa: ASSLTRRSEQY

v_gene: TRBV5-1
j_gene: TRBJ2-4
abundance: few
CDR3aa: ASSLGAGGPKTKNIQY

v_gene: TRBV30
j_gene: TRBJ2-7
abundance: .
CDR3aa: AWSTSGEQY

v_gene: TRBV7-3
j_gene: TRBJ2-2
abundance: many
CDR3aa: ASSTQGPGELF

v_gene: TRBV10-3
j_gene: TRBJ2-5
abundance: many
CDR3aa: AILDRGRETQY

v_gene: TRBV3-1
j_gene: TRBJ1-6
abundance: many
CDR3aa: ASSQEGQGNSPLH

v_gene: TRBV12-3/TRBV12-4
j_gene: TRBJ2-7
abundance: many
CDR3aa: ASSSRDRGRGRNGEQY

v_gene: TRBV10-2
j_gene: TRBJ1-5
abundance: few
CDR3aa: ASSEVRGDQPQH

v_gene: TRBV20-1
j_gene: TRBJ1-1
abundance: few
CDR3aa: SARGQGNVVTEAF

v_gene: TRBV5-1
j_gene: TRBJ2-3
abundance: .
CDR3aa: ASSPYRQGDTQY

v_gene: TRBV6-1
j_gene: TRBJ2-7
abundance: many
CDR3aa: ASTGPGTDSYEQY

v_gene: TRBV2
j_gene: TRBJ2-7
abundance: many
CDR3aa: ASRRSWLGRSYEQY

v_gene: TRBV15
j_gene: TRBJ1-5
abundance: few
CDR3aa: ATSRDRVQPQH

v_gene: TRBV28
j_gene: TRBJ2-7
abundance: many
CDR3aa: ASSLGDRARYEQY

v_gene: TRBV12-3/TRBV12-4
j_gene: TRBJ2-6
abundance: .
CDR3aa: ASSPGQGISGANVLT

v_gene: TRBV6-1
j_gene: TRBJ2-2
abundance: .
CDR3aa: ASSVLQGANTGELF

v_gene: TRBV19
j_gene: TRBJ2-7
abundance: few
CDR3aa: ASSMAGVYEQY

v_gene: TRBV10-3
j_gene: TRBJ2-3
abundance: few
CDR3aa: AISDTSGADTQY

v_gene: TRBV10-3
j_gene: TRBJ2-1
abundance: many
CDR3aa: AIAGIGVHNEQF

v_gene: TRBV6-1
j_gene: TRBJ2-3
abundance: many
CDR3aa: ASSQVQGADTQY

v_gene: TRBV3-1
j_gene: TRBJ1-4
abundance: .
CDR3aa: ASSQDPAATNEKLF